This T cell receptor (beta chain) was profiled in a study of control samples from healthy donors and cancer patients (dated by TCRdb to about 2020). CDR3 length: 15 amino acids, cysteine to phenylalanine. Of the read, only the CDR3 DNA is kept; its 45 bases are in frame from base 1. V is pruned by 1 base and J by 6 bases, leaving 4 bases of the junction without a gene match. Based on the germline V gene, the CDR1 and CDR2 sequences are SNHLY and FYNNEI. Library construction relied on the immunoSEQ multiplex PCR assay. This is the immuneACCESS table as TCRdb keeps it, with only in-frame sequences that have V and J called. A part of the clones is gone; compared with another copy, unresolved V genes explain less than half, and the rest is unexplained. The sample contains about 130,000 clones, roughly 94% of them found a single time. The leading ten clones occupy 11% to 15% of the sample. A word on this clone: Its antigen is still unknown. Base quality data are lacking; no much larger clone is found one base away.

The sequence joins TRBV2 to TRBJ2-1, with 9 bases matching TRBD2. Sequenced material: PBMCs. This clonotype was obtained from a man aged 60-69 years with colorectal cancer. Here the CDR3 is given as CASSEEAGGLNEQFF. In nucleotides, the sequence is TGTGCCAGCAGTGAAGAAGCGGGGGGTCTCAATGAGCAGTTCTTC.